These T cell receptor beta chains were read from a single sample in a study of T cells in tuberculosis. TCRdb's copy holds only in-frame clones and misses some; the assay was immunoSEQ multiplex PCR. The table records 25,000 to 40,000 clones, approximately 90% of them present only once. Sequencing was carried out using PBMCs. These receptors were collected from a donor aged 10-29 years with latent tuberculosis or without tuberculosis infection. Some clones in this sample may be carry-over from other donors' samples. CDR3s include the opening cysteine and the closing phenylalanine or tryptophan. Fields, in order: clone size, J gene, V gene, D gene, CDR3 DNA, CDR3 protein. A D gene is named only where the DNA matches it firmly. Clone size is given for some rows only: seen once, a few or many times, or a class if the clone is expanded.

>-|TRBJ2-5|TRBV20-1|-
TGCAGCGGCGAAAAGGGGGAGACCCAGTACTTC
CSGEKGETQYF
>-|TRBJ2-1|TRBV28|TRBD1
TGTGCCAGCAGTTTAGTTTCGACAGGGAATGAGCAGTTCTTC
CASSLVSTGNEQFF
>-|TRBJ2-1|TRBV4-1|TRBD1
TGCGCCAGCAGCCAAGTAGGGGGCATCACTAAAGAGCAGTTCTTC
CASSQVGGITKEQFF
>-|TRBJ2-7|TRBV2|-
TGTGCCAGCAGTGATTTGCGGGACCTCACCTACGAGCAGTACTTC
CASSDLRDLTYEQYF
>-|TRBJ1-1|TRBV5-1|-
TGCGCCAGCACGGCGGAAGTAGGCACTGAAGCTTTCTTT
CASTAEVGTEAFF
>-|TRBJ2-1|TRBV4-1|TRBD1
TGCGCCAGCAGCCACGTGGACAGGGGCAATGAGCAGTTCTTC
CASSHVDRGNEQFF
>-|TRBJ1-6|TRBV7-8|-
TGTGCCAGCAGCTTTTATGCACAGGGAACTTCACCCCTCCACTTT
CASSFYAQGTSPLHF
>-|TRBJ1-1|TRBV9|TRBD1
TGTGCCAGCAGCTCCGCCCCGACAGGGGGTAACACTGAAGCTTTCTTT
CASSSAPTGGNTEAFF
>-|TRBJ2-7|TRBV28|-
TGTGCCAGCAGTGGACAAGTCGACGAGCAGTACTTC
CASSGQVDEQYF
>-|TRBJ2-2|TRBV4-1|TRBD2
TGCGCCAGCAGCCCCCCGGGGGGGGACACCGGGGAGCTGTTTTTT
CASSPPGGDTGELFF
>-|TRBJ2-3|TRBV28|-
TGTGCCAGCATTAGGAGTACTACAGATACGCAGTATTTT
CASIRSTTDTQYF
>-|TRBJ1-1|TRBV5-5|-
TGTGCCAGCAGCTTCAGCGGAATGAACACTGAAGCTTTCTTT
CASSFSGMNTEAFF
>-|TRBJ2-3|TRBV5-4|TRBD1
TGTGCCAGCAGCGCCGGACAGGCCACAGATACGCAGTATTTT
CASSAGQATDTQYF
>-|TRBJ2-1|TRBV2|-
TGTGCCAGCAGTGCATCAGGAAAGGCCGCCCATGAGCAGTTCTTC
CASSASGKAAHEQFF
>-|TRBJ2-3|TRBV5-1|TRBD2
TGCGCCAGTCAAAGCGGGGGGAGCACAGATACGCAGTATTTT
CASQSGGSTDTQYF
>-|TRBJ2-7|TRBV28|TRBD1
TGTGCCAGCTGCCAGGGGGCGGTCTACGAGCAGTACTTC
CASCQGAVYEQYF
>-|TRBJ2-7|TRBV6-1|-
TGTGCCATCCAGACAGGAGCCTCCTACGAGCAGTACTTC
CAIQTGASYEQYF
>-|TRBJ1-2|TRBV9|-
TGTGCCAGCAGCGTAGACTCCCAGGCTTTCCCCTATGGCTACACCTTC
CASSVDSQAFPYGYTF
>-|TRBJ2-5|TRBV6-6|TRBD1
TGTGCCAGCAGTAAAGGACAGGGAACAGAGACCCAGTACTTC
CASSKGQGTETQYF
>-|TRBJ1-4|TRBV19|TRBD1
TGTGCCAGTAGGGACAGGGGGAATGAAAAACTGTTTTTT
CASRDRGNEKLFF
>-|TRBJ2-7|TRBV28|TRBD1
TGTGCCAGCAGTCCATACCCCCGGGACAGCGGATACGAGCAGTACTTC
CASSPYPRDSGYEQYF
>-|TRBJ1-5|TRBV2|-
TGTGCCAGCAGTGAGATGTTGGGAGGGCAGCCCCAGCATTTT
CASSEMLGGQPQHF
>-|TRBJ2-5|TRBV27|-
TGTGCCAGCAGAGAACTAGGACGAGAGACCCAGTACTTC
CASRELGRETQYF
>-|TRBJ2-7|TRBV5-1|TRBD2
TGCGCCAGCAGAACGGGACTAGCGGGACGGGAGCAGTACTTC
CASRTGLAGREQYF
>-|TRBJ1-3|TRBV7-8|-
TGTGCCAGCAGCTTGAGAGGGAAGGGCAACACCATATATTTT
CASSLRGKGNTIYF
>-|TRBJ2-7|TRBV6-1|-
TGTGCCAGCAGGGAGCACGAGCAGTACTTC
CASREHEQYF
>-|TRBJ1-1|TRBV2|-
TGTGCCAGCAGTAAGGAGGGGCCCCGAGGTGAAGCTTTCTTT
CASSKEGPRGEAFF
>-|TRBJ2-1|TRBV4-1|TRBD1
TGCGCCAGCAGCCCTCACCCGATGACAGGGGCCTCCTACAATGAGCAGTTCTTC
CASSPHPMTGASYNEQFF
>-|TRBJ2-1|TRBV4-2|-
TGTGCCAGCAGCAACGGGGGAAATGAGCAGTTCTTC
CASSNGGNEQFF
>once|TRBJ2-2|TRBV27|TRBD1
TGTGCCAGCAGCCAACTTGGGACAGGGGTGGCCGGGGAGCTGTTTTTT
CASSQLGTGVAGELFF
>once|TRBJ1-5|TRBV2|-
TGTGCCAGCAGTGACGTCCTCCGTGGCAATCAGCCCCAGCATTTT
CASSDVLRGNQPQHF
>once|TRBJ2-7|TRBV21-1|-
TGTGCCAGCAGCAGGACCCCAGGGGACCACGAGCAGTACTTC
CASSRTPGDHEQYF
>-|TRBJ2-7|TRBV20-1|-
TGCAGTGCTAGCCGACTCTACGAGCAGTACTTC
CSASRLYEQYF
>-|TRBJ1-2|TRBV2|-
TGTGCCAGCAGGGGCGACAGAAACTATGGCTACACCTTC
CASRGDRNYGYTF
>-|TRBJ2-3|TRBV6-4|TRBD2
TGTGCCAGCAGTGACCTGGCGGGGGGAGCAGATACGCAGTATTTT
CASSDLAGGADTQYF
>few|TRBJ1-2|TRBV7-9|TRBD1
TGTGCCAGCGCAAACCGCAACAGGGGGGGCGATGGCTACACCTTC
CASANRNRGGDGYTF
>-|TRBJ1-2|TRBV5-1|TRBD1
TGCGCCAGCAGCACCGGGACAGGGTATGGCTACACCTTC
CASSTGTGYGYTF
>-|TRBJ2-3|TRBV10-2|-
TGCGCCAGCCGCGGCGTCGGAGCGGATACGCAGTATTTT
CASRGVGADTQYF
>-|TRBJ2-7|TRBV5-1|-
TGCGCCAGCAGCTCCTCGAGCAATTACGAGCAGTACTTC
CASSSSSNYEQYF
>-|TRBJ2-5|TRBV19|TRBD2
TGTGCCAGTAGTATCGGGACTAGCGGGAGGGGGTTCCAAGAGACCCAGTACTTC
CASSIGTSGRGFQETQYF
>-|TRBJ2-2|TRBV10-1|-
TGCGCCAGCAGTGAATGGCGGGCCGGGGAGCTGTTTTTT
CASSEWRAGELFF
>-|TRBJ1-2|TRBV18|-
TGTGCCAGCTCACCCCCAGTGGCGGCTAACTATGGCTACACCTTC
CASSPPVAANYGYTF
>-|TRBJ1-1|TRBV27|-
TGTGCCAGCAGTGCCGACAGGCCAGTGAGTATAAGGAACACTGAAGCTTTCTTT
CASSADRPVSIRNTEAFF
>few|TRBJ1-5|TRBV7-9|-
TGTGCCAGCAGCACAGACAATCAGCCCCAGCATTTT
CASSTDNQPQHF
>-|TRBJ1-2|TRBV19|-
TGTGCCAGTAGTCATACAGGGAACTACGGCTACACCTTC
CASSHTGNYGYTF
>-|TRBJ2-4|TRBV10-3|TRBD2
TGTGCCATCAGTGAGGGGACTAGCGGGGGGATAGCCAAAAACATTCAGTACTTC
CAISEGTSGGIAKNIQYF
>-|TRBJ1-1|TRBV4-1|TRBD1
TGCGCCAGCAGCCAAGATAGGGGACAGTACACTGAAGCTTTCTTT
CASSQDRGQYTEAFF
>-|TRBJ1-2|TRBV20-1|-
TGCAGTGCTAGCACTACCGAGGGCTACACCTTC
CSASTTEGYTF
>-|TRBJ1-4|TRBV2|TRBD1
TGTGCCGGACGGGGACAGGTGGGACCCGCTAATGAAAAACTGTTTTTT
CAGRGQVGPANEKLFF
>-|TRBJ2-1|TRBV4-1|TRBD2
TGCGCCAGCAGCCGGGATGCTAGACTAGCGAGGGGCAATGAGCAGTTCTTC
CASSRDARLARGNEQFF
>-|TRBJ2-7|TRBV6-5|-
TGTGCCAGCAGTTACTCGTTGGGGGGCTACGAGCAGTACTTC
CASSYSLGGYEQYF
>-|TRBJ2-5|TRBV7-9|-
TGTGCCAGCAGTTTTGGACTTGGACAAGAGACCCAGTACTTC
CASSFGLGQETQYF
>-|TRBJ2-1|TRBV13|TRBD1
TGTGCCAGCAGCCTCAGGGGGAGCTCCTACAATGAGCAGTTCTTC
CASSLRGSSYNEQFF
>-|TRBJ1-5|TRBV6-1|-
TGTGCCAGCAGGGCGAGCCGGGGCAATCAGCCCCAGCATTTT
CASRASRGNQPQHF
>-|TRBJ2-6|TRBV19|-
TGTGCCAGTAGTATTTCCGGGGACACTGGGGCCAACGTCCTGACTTTC
CASSISGDTGANVLTF
>-|TRBJ1-2|TRBV30|TRBD1
TGTGCCTGGAGTGCGGACAGGAATAACTATGGCTACACCTTC
CAWSADRNNYGYTF
>-|TRBJ2-7|TRBV15|-
TGTGCCACCAGCCCACAAACCGGGACTTCTGGCGAGCAGTACTTC
CATSPQTGTSGEQYF